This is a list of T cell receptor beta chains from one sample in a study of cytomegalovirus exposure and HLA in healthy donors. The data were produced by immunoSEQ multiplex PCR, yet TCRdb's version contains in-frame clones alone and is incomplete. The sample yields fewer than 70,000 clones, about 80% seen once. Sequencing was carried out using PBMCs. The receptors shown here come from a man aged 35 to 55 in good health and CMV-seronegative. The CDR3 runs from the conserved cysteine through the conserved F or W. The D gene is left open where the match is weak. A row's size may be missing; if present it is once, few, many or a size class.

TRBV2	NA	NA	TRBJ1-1	CASIMLVSNTEAFF	TGTGCCAGCATTATGCTAGTTTCGAACACTGAAGCTTTCTTT
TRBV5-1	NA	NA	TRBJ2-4	CASSLIETRPAQYF	TGCGCCAGCAGCTTGATCGAGACCAGGCCCGCTCAGTACTTC
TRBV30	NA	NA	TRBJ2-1	CAWSAGRSEAEQFF	TGTGCCTGGAGCGCGGGACGAAGTGAAGCAGAGCAGTTCTTC
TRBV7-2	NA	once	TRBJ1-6	CASSLGTGNNSPLHF	TGTGCCAGCAGCTTAGGTACAGGGAATAATTCACCCCTCCACTTT
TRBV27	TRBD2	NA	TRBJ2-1	CASSSPGGPVSYNEQFF	TGTGCCAGCAGTTCCCCGGGGGGGCCTGTGTCCTACAATGAGCAGTTCTTC
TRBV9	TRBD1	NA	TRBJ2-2	CASAGTGRTGELFF	TGTGCCAGCGCCGGGACAGGGAGGACCGGGGAGCTGTTTTTT
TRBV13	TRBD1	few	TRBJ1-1	CASSFTRDRGTEAFF	TGTGCCAGCAGCTTTACACGGGACAGGGGCACTGAAGCTTTCTTT
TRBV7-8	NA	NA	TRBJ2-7	CASSFGVREQYF	TGTGCCAGCAGCTTCGGAGTAAGAGAGCAGTACTTC
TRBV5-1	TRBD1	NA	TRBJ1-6	CASSLGDSNSPLHF	TGCGCCAGCAGCTTGGGGGACAGCAATTCACCCCTCCACTTT
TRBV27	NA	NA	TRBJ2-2	CASSLLPDRGLNTGELFF	TGTGCCAGCAGTTTACTCCCCGATAGGGGCCTCAACACCGGGGAGCTGTTTTTT
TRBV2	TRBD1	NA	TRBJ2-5	CASSGDRKETQYF	TGTGCCAGCAGCGGGGACAGAAAAGAGACCCAGTACTTC
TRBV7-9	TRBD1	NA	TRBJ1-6	CASSTPEGQGNSPLHF	TGTGCCAGCAGCACTCCGGAAGGACAGGGTAATTCACCCCTCCACTTT
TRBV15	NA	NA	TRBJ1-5	CATSRDGRVQPQHF	TGTGCCACCAGCAGAGACGGCAGGGTTCAGCCCCAGCATTTT
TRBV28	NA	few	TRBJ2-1	CASSRTSPNEQFF	TGTGCCAGCAGTCGCACTAGTCCCAATGAGCAGTTCTTC
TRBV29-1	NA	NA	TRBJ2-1	CSVVGRFESNEQFF	TGCAGCGTTGTGGGCAGGTTCGAGTCAAATGAGCAGTTCTTC
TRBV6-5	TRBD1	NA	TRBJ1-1	CASSYFRTGNTEAFF	TGTGCCAGCAGTTACTTCCGGACAGGGAACACTGAAGCTTTCTTT
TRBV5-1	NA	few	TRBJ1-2	CASSRDRGNYGYTF	TGCGCCAGCAGCCGCGATCGGGGGAACTATGGCTACACCTTC
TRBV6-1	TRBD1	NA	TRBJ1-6	CASSGDSSPSPLHF	TGTGCCAGCAGTGGGGACAGTTCTCCGTCACCCCTCCACTTT
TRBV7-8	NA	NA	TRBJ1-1	CASSLDNRPNTEAFF	TGTGCCAGCAGCTTAGATAACAGGCCGAACACTGAAGCTTTCTTT
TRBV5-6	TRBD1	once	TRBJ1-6	CASSSRDRESPLHF	TGTGCCAGCAGCTCCCGGGACAGAGAATCACCCCTCCACTTT
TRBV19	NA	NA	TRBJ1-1	CASRPFDRQENTEAFF	TGTGCCAGTAGACCCTTCGATAGACAGGAGAACACTGAAGCTTTCTTT
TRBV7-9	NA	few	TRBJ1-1	CASSRGMNTEAFF	TGTGCCAGCAGCCGCGGGATGAACACTGAAGCTTTCTTT
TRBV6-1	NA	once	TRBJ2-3	CASSESINTQYF	TGTGCCAGCAGTGAATCTATTAATACGCAGTATTTT
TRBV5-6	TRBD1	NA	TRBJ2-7	CASSWGDRGFYEQYF	TGTGCCAGCAGCTGGGGGGACAGGGGTTTCTACGAGCAGTACTTC
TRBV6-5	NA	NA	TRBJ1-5	CASSRGVGSNQPQHF	TGTGCCAGCAGCCGCGGGGTTGGCAGCAATCAGCCCCAGCATTTT
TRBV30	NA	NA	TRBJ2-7	CAWSRDRYEQYF	TGTGCCTGGAGTCGAGACAGATACGAGCAGTACTTC